What follows are 3 T cell receptor beta chains derived from one specimen sequenced in a study of cytomegalovirus exposure and HLA in healthy donors. The PCR had 60 Vbeta and 13 Jbeta primers. The data were produced by immunoSEQ multiplex PCR, yet TCRdb's version contains in-frame clones alone and is incomplete. The table shows 200,000 or so clones, with about 90% occurring only once. The sample consisted of PBMCs. The receptors stem from a girl under three years old in good health and CMV-seronegative.

A remark on this clone: At one end the junction does not follow the germline gene, possibly because of a read error. This chain uses TRBV13 with TRBJ2-5; D is unresolved. CDR3 length: 11 amino acids. Germline V gives CDR1 PRHDT, CDR2 FYEKMQ (reference sequence). The CDR3 region has the DNA TGTGCCAGCAGCCTTAGAGAGGCCCAGTACTTC. This sequence encodes CASSLREAQYF.

This clone was counted between two and nine times. The V and J genes are TRBV7-9 and TRBJ2-1, with 9 bases identical to TRBD2. Germline CDR1 SEHNR, CDR2 FQNEAQ (reference sequence). The CDR3 runs 16 residues. Germline trimming cut 0 bases from V and 4 bases from J; bases unmatched to any gene: 4. The DNA for the CDR3 is TGTGCCAGCAGCTTAGCCAGACTAGCGGTATACAATGAGCAGTTCTTC. Translated: CASSLARLAVYNEQFF.

J is TRBJ2-3 and V is TRBV2; D remains ambiguous. V was clipped by 10 bases and J by 1 base, with 12 bases between them. The V gene's germline CDR1 is SNHLY and CDR2 FYNNEI. The CDR3 sequence is 13 residues long. Written as DNA, the CDR3 is TGTGCCACCTTACGGGTGGGCACAGATACGCAGTATTTT. Its translation is CATLRVGTDTQYF.